Many counts were recorded for the clone carrying this T cell receptor beta chain. Its antigen is unidentified. The entry originates in a study of T-cell reconstitution after alpha-beta-depleted transplantation in children. Unique molecular identifiers featured in how the TCRbeta library was prepared. TCRdb processed the PCR reads anew with MiXCR; each CDR3 protein has one entry. Of 98,000 or so distinct CDR3 sequences listed, less than 25% are singletons. Study-wide results and caveats: Surviving recipient cells, namely T cells and thymic progenitors, were the source of high day-60 TCRbeta diversity in some patients.

The CDR3 length is 14 residues. J was trimmed by 1 base and V by 3 bases; bases with no gene match: 3. Germline V gene sequence: CDR1 SGHRS, CDR2 YFSETQ. The sequence was obtained from a boy under 10 years old with acute lymphoblastic leukemia, due to receive a stem cell transplant. This chain links TRBV5-1 with TRBJ2-7, with 8 bases aligning to TRBD1. The source material was PBMCs, sampled before TCRalphabeta/CD19-depleted stem cell transplant. The DNA of the CDR3 is TGCGCCAGCAGCTCCGGGACAGGATCCTACGAGCAGTACTTC. This gives the protein CASSSGTGSYEQYF.